This T cell receptor (beta chain) was obtained from a study of OX40 agonist ivuxolimab in advanced cancers. The study's findings and limits: Which antigen the expanded peripheral T cells recognized is unknown.

The V gene lost 5 bases and the J gene lost 1 base, with 19 bases spanning the gap. Germline V CDR1 and CDR2: MDHEN, SYDVKM. The CDR3 runs 17 residues. In regard to this clone: Its target is not known.

Clones were read by immunoSEQ multiplex PCR, and TCRdb kept only the in-frame ones, dropping some. Of 66,000 or so clones in the sample, about nine tenths were seen once. Sample: CD4+ or CD8+ T cells sorted from blood, taken in a trial of the OX40 agonist ivuxolimab. The clonotype was recovered from an adult with an advanced solid tumor such as melanoma, head and neck, liver or kidney cancer. The V and J genes are TRBV28 and TRBJ2-3; maybe TRBD2 (7 bases). CDR3 region: CASSPPDAGARTDTQYF. The CDR3 DNA reads as TGTGCCAGCAGTCCGCCCGATGCGGGGGCCCGCACAGATACGCAGTATTTT. Full variable domain (remainder filled in from reference TRBV28 and TRBJ2-3): DVKVTQSSRYLVKRTGEKVFLECVQDMDHENMFWYRQDPGLGLRLIYFSYDVKMKEKGDIPEGYSVSREKKERFSLILESASTNQTSMYLCASSPPDAGARTDTQYFGPGTRLTVL.